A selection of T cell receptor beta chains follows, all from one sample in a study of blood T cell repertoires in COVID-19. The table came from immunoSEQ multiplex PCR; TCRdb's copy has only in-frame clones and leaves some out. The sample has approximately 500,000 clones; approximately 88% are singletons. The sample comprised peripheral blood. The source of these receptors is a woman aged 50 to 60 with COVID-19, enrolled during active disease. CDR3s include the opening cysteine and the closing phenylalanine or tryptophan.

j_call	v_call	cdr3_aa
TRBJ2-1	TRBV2	CASSDWWGGNNEQFF
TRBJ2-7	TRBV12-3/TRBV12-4	CASSLAQGEEQYF
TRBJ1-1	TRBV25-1	CASSEGQGVEAFF
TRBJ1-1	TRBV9	CASSRLAGLNTEAFF
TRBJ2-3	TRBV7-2	CASSLPRDRSSDTQYF
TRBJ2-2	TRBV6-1	CASSVPPGTGRTGELFF
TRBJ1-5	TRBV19	CASSIGGGQPQHF
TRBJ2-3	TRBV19	CASSIGPGGTDTQYF
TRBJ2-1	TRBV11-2	CASSWSSSEPENEQFF
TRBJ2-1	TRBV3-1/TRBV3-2	CASSQVLNGGAYNEQFF
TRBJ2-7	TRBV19	CASSFGTSGTYEQYF
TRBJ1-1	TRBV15	CATSSNRGAGAEAFF
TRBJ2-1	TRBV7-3	CASSLSGDSYNEQFF
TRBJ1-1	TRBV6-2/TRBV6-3	CASSYSRWRAF
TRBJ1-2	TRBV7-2	CASSLTGDYGYTF
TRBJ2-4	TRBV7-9	CASSPRQGEYIQYF
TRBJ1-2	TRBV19	CASTRDTGYGYTF
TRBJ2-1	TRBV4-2	CASSQARTGDEQFF
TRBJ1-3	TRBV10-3	CAISSGDGNTIYF
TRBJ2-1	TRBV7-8	CASSLSTGGRNEQFF
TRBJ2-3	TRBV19	CASSLISTSGGAGDTQYF
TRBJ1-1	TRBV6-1	CASRTRVDTEAFF
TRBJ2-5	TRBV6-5	CASSLPGQAKETQYF
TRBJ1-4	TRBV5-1	CASTSQGNEKLFF
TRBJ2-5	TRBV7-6	CASSTNMQETQYF
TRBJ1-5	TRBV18	CASSPGGASNQPQHF
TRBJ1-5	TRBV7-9	CASSQGQGGNQPQHF